Here is one T cell receptor (beta chain) with its context. Antigen specificity is unknown. The data originate from a study of cytomegalovirus exposure and HLA in healthy donors. Study-wide results and limits: With high specificity and sensitivity, the classifier reportedly diagnosed cytomegalovirus status.

PCR was performed using 60 Vbeta and 13 Jbeta primers. The data were produced by immunoSEQ multiplex PCR, yet TCRdb's version contains in-frame clones alone and is incomplete. Of around 200,000 clones detected, about 69% appear once; the ten largest clones hold about 5%. V gave up 1 base and J gave up 4 bases; unmatched junction bases: 4. CDR1 and CDR2 from the germline V gene are LGHNA and YSLEER. CDR3 length: 15 residues. Though nominally healthy at sampling, donors likely had unrecorded immune exposures. This clonotype originated in a man aged 25-45 years in good health and CMV-seropositive. This chain joins TRBV4-3 and TRBJ2-1; 7 bases map to TRBD1. Sequencing input: PBMCs. The CDR3 loop is CASSQAHRGYNEQFF. DNA for the CDR3: TGCGCCAGCAGCCAAGCCCACAGGGGTTACAATGAGCAGTTCTTC.